This T cell receptor beta chain was identified during a study of molecular identifiers for immune sequencing clone quantification. Study at large: Four of five RNA aliquots from around 20,000 or 100,000 naive CD8 T cells were sequenced.

For naive CD8 T cells, sorting used the CD8+CD4-CCR7+CD45RA+ phenotype. CDR3 length: 15 amino acids. Germline trimming cut 1 base from V and 3 bases from J; bases unmatched to any gene: 6. Germline V lookup: CDR1 SEHNR, CDR2 FQNEAQ (reference sequence). TCRdb itself ran the PCR reads through MiXCR, one entry per CDR3 protein. The sample has about 640,000 distinct CDR3 sequences, approximately 20% seen once. The V call is TRBV7-9, the J call TRBJ2-7; 7 nucleotides match TRBD1. The origin of this receptor is a human donor in good health. Some libraries in this study had Jurkat cell RNA spiked in. The sequenced sample was naive CD8+ T cells from blood, with Jurkat cell RNA spiked in. The subset denotes: FACS-sorted CD8+CD4-CCR7+CD45RA+ naive T cells. CDR3 nucleotides: TGTGCCAGCAGCTTAGGACAGGGAAGCGGCTACGAGCAGTACTTC. Amino acids: CASSLGQGSGYEQYF.